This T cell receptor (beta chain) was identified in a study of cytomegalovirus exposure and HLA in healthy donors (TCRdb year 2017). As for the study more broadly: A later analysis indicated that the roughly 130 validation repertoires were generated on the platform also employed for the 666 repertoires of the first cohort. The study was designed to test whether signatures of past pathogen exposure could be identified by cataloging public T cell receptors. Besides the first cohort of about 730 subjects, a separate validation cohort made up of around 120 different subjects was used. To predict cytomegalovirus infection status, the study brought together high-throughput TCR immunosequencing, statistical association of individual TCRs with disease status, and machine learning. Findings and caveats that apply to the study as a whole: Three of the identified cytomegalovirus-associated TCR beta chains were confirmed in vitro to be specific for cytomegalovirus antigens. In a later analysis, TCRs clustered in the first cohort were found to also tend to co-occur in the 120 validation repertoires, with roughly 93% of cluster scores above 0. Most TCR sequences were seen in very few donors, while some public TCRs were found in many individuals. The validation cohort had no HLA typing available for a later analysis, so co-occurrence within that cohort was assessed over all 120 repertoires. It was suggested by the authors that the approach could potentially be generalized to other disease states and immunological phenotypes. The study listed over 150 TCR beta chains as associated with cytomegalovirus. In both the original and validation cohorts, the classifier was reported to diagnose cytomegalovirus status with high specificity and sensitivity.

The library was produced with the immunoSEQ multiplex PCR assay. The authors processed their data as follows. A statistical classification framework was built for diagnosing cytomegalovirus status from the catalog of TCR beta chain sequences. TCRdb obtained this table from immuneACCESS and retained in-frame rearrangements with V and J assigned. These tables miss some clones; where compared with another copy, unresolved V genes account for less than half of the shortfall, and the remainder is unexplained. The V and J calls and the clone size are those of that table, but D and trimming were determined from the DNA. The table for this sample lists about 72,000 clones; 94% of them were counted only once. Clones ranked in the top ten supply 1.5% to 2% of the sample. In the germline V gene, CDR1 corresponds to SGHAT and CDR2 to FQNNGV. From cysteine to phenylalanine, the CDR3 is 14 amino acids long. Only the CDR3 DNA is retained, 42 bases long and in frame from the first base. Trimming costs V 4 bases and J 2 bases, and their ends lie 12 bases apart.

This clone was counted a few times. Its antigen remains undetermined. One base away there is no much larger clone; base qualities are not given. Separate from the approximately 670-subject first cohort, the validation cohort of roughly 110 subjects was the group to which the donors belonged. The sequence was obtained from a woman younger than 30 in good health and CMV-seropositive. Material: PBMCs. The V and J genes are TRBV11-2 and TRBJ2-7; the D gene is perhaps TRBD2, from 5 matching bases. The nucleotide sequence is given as TGTGCCAGCAGCTCCCCTAGAGGGACCTACGAGCAGTACTTC. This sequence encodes CASSSPRGTYEQYF.